Listed below are T cell receptor beta chains from one sample, sequenced in a study of cytomegalovirus exposure and HLA in healthy donors. The method was immunoSEQ multiplex PCR; TCRdb's version includes in-frame clones alone and lacks a portion of them. Of about 85,000 clones listed, around four fifths are singletons. Input material: PBMCs. Source of these receptors: a boy younger than 18 in good health and CMV-seronegative. The CDR3 runs from the conserved cysteine through the conserved F or W. D genes are given only for firm matches. Expanded clones are given a class, and other clones once, few, many or no size at all.

size: NA; J: TRBJ2-5; D: TRBD2; V: TRBV9; CDR3: CASSPGTSGASYQETQYF; DNA: TGTGCCAGCAGCCCCGGGACTAGCGGGGCAAGTTACCAAGAGACCCAGTACTTC
size: NA; J: TRBJ1-2; D: TRBD1; V: TRBV28; CDR3: CASGGPGQGKNYTF; DNA: TGTGCCAGCGGTGGCCCCGGACAGGGGAAAAACTACACCTTC
size: NA; J: TRBJ2-7; D: TRBD1; V: TRBV6-6; CDR3: CASSPRGRSSYEQYF; DNA: TGTGCCAGCAGTCCCAGGGGGCGAAGCTCCTACGAGCAGTACTTC
size: NA; J: TRBJ1-4; D: NA; V: TRBV18; CDR3: CASSNGATNEKLFF; DNA: TGTGCCAGCTCAAACGGGGCAACTAATGAAAAACTGTTTTTT
size: NA; J: TRBJ2-7; D: TRBD1; V: TRBV7-9; CDR3: CASSPDRGRGDPRHREQYF; DNA: TGTGCCAGCAGCCCCGACAGGGGGCGCGGGGACCCGAGACATCGCGAGCAGTACTTC
size: few; J: TRBJ2-6; D: NA; V: TRBV5-1; CDR3: CASSSGRASGANVLTF; DNA: TGCGCCAGCAGCTCAGGTCGTGCGTCTGGGGCCAACGTCCTGACTTTC
size: NA; J: TRBJ2-7; D: NA; V: TRBV10-3; CDR3: CAIGSVGTYEQYF; DNA: TGTGCCATCGGGAGCGTTGGGACCTACGAGCAGTACTTC
size: NA; J: TRBJ2-1; D: TRBD2; V: TRBV5-6; CDR3: CASSLWRGGGEQFF; DNA: TGTGCCAGCAGCTTGTGGCGGGGGGGCGGTGAGCAGTTCTTC
size: once; J: TRBJ1-1; D: NA; V: TRBV7-9; CDR3: CASSGMRGHQAFF; DNA: TGTGCCAGCAGCGGAATGCGGGGTCATCAAGCTTTCTTT
size: once; J: TRBJ2-7; D: NA; V: TRBV27; CDR3: CASSLNRALSYEQYF; DNA: TGTGCCAGCAGTTTAAACAGGGCTCTATCCTACGAGCAGTACTTC
size: few; J: TRBJ2-7; D: TRBD1; V: TRBV9; CDR3: CASSAGQLDEQYF; DNA: TGTGCCAGCAGCGCGGGACAGTTGGACGAGCAGTACTTC
size: NA; J: TRBJ1-1; D: NA; V: TRBV7-2; CDR3: CASSFKMTETNTEAFF; DNA: TGTGCCAGCAGCTTTAAAATGACAGAGACGAACACTGAAGCTTTCTTT
size: NA; J: TRBJ1-5; D: NA; V: TRBV4-3; CDR3: CASSQYRTNQPQHF; DNA: TGCGCCAGCAGCCAGTACAGAACCAATCAGCCCCAGCATTTT
size: NA; J: TRBJ2-6; D: NA; V: TRBV15; CDR3: CATSRGASGANVLTF; DNA: TGTGCCACCAGCAGGGGGGCCTCTGGGGCCAACGTCCTGACTTTC
size: NA; J: TRBJ2-7; D: TRBD1; V: TRBV5-4; CDR3: CASSRTGSNEQYF; DNA: TGTGCCAGCAGCCGGACAGGGTCGAACGAGCAGTACTTC
size: NA; J: TRBJ2-5; D: NA; V: TRBV6-4; CDR3: CASSQTGTQETQYF; DNA: TGTGCCAGCAGCCAAACAGGGACCCAAGAGACCCAGTACTTC
size: NA; J: TRBJ1-2; D: TRBD1; V: TRBV7-2; CDR3: CASSGDSSRNGYTF; DNA: TGTGCCAGCAGCGGGGACAGCTCTCGGAATGGCTACACCTTC
size: NA; J: TRBJ1-1; D: TRBD1; V: TRBV29-1; CDR3: CSVAPGQLNTEAFF; DNA: TGCAGCGTAGCCCCGGGACAGCTAAACACTGAAGCTTTCTTT
size: NA; J: TRBJ2-2; D: TRBD1; V: TRBV6-5; CDR3: CASSYTQGRTGELFF; DNA: TGTGCCAGCAGTTACACACAGGGGCGAACCGGGGAGCTGTTTTTT
size: few; J: TRBJ1-1; D: TRBD1; V: TRBV2; CDR3: CASSGMTGGTEAFF; DNA: TGTGCCAGCAGTGGAATGACAGGGGGGACTGAAGCTTTCTTT
size: few; J: TRBJ2-1; D: NA; V: TRBV1; CDR3: CTSSQGELSSYNEQFF; DNA: TGCACCAGCAGCCAAGGGGAGTTGAGCTCCTACAATGAGCAGTTCTTC
size: few; J: TRBJ1-1; D: TRBD1; V: TRBV5-1; CDR3: CASGQGNTEAFF; DNA: TGCGCCAGCGGACAGGGGAACACTGAAGCTTTCTTT
size: NA; J: TRBJ1-1; D: NA; V: TRBV10-1; CDR3: CASSEGFEGTEAFF; DNA: TGCGCCAGCAGTGAAGGCTTTGAGGGCACTGAAGCTTTCTTT
size: few; J: TRBJ2-2; D: NA; V: TRBV19; CDR3: CASRSAAGELFF; DNA: TGTGCCAGTAGGTCGGCGGCCGGGGAGCTGTTTTTT
size: NA; J: TRBJ2-7; D: TRBD2; V: TRBV27; CDR3: CASSRLALYEQYF; DNA: TGTGCCAGCTCTCGACTAGCGCTCTACGAGCAGTACTTC
size: NA; J: TRBJ2-1; D: NA; V: TRBV29-1; CDR3: CSVGRQGFAEQFF; DNA: TGCAGCGTTGGACGTCAGGGGTTTGCTGAGCAGTTCTTC
size: NA; J: TRBJ1-4; D: TRBD1; V: TRBV30; CDR3: CAWSVGRGHEKLFF; DNA: TGTGCCTGGAGTGTCGGCAGGGGGCATGAAAAACTGTTTTTT
size: NA; J: TRBJ2-1; D: NA; V: TRBV4-3; CDR3: CASSQDSGRSNEQFF; DNA: TGCGCCAGCAGCCAAGATAGCGGACGTAGCAATGAGCAGTTCTTC
size: NA; J: TRBJ1-5; D: TRBD1; V: TRBV2; CDR3: CASSDMGQTLRDQPQHF; DNA: TGTGCCAGCAGTGATATGGGACAGACTCTGAGGGATCAGCCCCAGCATTTT
size: NA; J: TRBJ2-1; D: TRBD2; V: TRBV9; CDR3: CASSIGLVNEQFF; DNA: TGTGCCAGCAGCATTGGACTAGTTAATGAGCAGTTCTTC
size: few; J: TRBJ1-4; D: TRBD1; V: TRBV6-5; CDR3: CASRPRGTANEKLFF; DNA: TGTGCCAGCAGACCGCGCGGGACAGCTAATGAAAAACTGTTTTTT
size: NA; J: TRBJ2-7; D: TRBD1; V: TRBV28; CDR3: CASSSGGQGWYEQYF; DNA: TGTGCCAGCAGTTCAGGGGGACAGGGATGGTACGAGCAGTACTTC
size: NA; J: TRBJ2-7; D: NA; V: TRBV5-1; CDR3: CASSLQVSSYEQYF; DNA: TGCGCCAGCAGCTTACAGGTTAGCTCCTACGAGCAGTACTTC
size: NA; J: TRBJ1-1; D: NA; V: TRBV7-8; CDR3: CASSSSLGNTEAFF; DNA: TGTGCCAGCAGCTCCTCTCTAGGGAACACTGAAGCTTTCTTT
size: few; J: TRBJ1-5; D: NA; V: TRBV6-5; CDR3: CASSSTRSNQPQHF; DNA: TGTGCCAGCAGTTCGACACGTAGCAATCAGCCCCAGCATTTT
size: NA; J: TRBJ1-4; D: NA; V: TRBV7-7; CDR3: CASSPDREKLFF; DNA: TGTGCTAGCAGCCCGGACAGAGAAAAACTGTTTTTT
size: NA; J: TRBJ1-5; D: NA; V: TRBV9; CDR3: CASSVDHTSNQPQHF; DNA: TGTGCCAGCAGCGTAGACCACACCAGCAATCAGCCCCAGCATTTT
size: NA; J: TRBJ2-7; D: TRBD1; V: TRBV7-9; CDR3: CASSLARPPGQASYEQYF; DNA: TGTGCCAGCAGCTTAGCGCGCCCTCCGGGACAGGCTTCCTACGAGCAGTACTTC
size: NA; J: TRBJ2-1; D: TRBD1; V: TRBV14; CDR3: CASSQTGGYGEQFF; DNA: TGTGCCAGCAGCCAAACAGGGGGCTATGGTGAGCAGTTCTTC
size: NA; J: TRBJ2-2; D: TRBD1; V: TRBV4-3; CDR3: CASSQGTGITGELFF; DNA: TGCGCCAGCAGCCAAGGGACAGGGATCACCGGGGAGCTGTTTTTT
size: once; J: TRBJ1-1; D: NA; V: TRBV25-1; CDR3: CASSEGRTEAFF; DNA: TGTGCCAGCAGTGAAGGTCGGACTGAAGCTTTCTTT
size: NA; J: TRBJ2-2; D: NA; V: TRBV5-1; CDR3: CASSLAGSTGELFF; DNA: TGCGCCAGCAGCTTGGCAGGGTCCACCGGGGAGCTGTTTTTT
size: NA; J: TRBJ2-3; D: NA; V: TRBV4-3; CDR3: CASSQGGSSTDTQYF; DNA: TGCGCCAGCAGCCAAGGCGGCAGCAGCACAGATACGCAGTATTTT